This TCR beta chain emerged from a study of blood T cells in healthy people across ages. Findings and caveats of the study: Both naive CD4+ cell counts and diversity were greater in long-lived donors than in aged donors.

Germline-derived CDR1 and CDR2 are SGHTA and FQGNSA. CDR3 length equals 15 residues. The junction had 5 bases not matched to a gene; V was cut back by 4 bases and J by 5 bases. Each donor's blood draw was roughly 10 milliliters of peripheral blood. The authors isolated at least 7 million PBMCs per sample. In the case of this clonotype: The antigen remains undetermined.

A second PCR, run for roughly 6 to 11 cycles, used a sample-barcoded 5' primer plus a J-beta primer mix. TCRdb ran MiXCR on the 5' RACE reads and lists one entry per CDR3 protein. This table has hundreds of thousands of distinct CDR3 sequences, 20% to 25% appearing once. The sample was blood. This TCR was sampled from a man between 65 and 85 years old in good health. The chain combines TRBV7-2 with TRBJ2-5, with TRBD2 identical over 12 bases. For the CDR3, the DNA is TGTGCCAGCAGCTCCTCTAGCGGGAGGGCCGAGACCCAGTACTTC. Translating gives CASSSSSGRAETQYF.